This T cell receptor beta chain was profiled in a study of neoadjuvant nivolumab and ipilimumab in lung cancer. Findings and caveats of the study: From pretherapy to surgery, tumor richness and clonality rose with dual therapy. Compared with tumor-adjacent uninvolved lung, resected tumors showed greater richness and clonality.

Germline V gene data show CDR1 as SGHKS and CDR2 as YYEKEE (reference sequence). This CDR3 is built from 13 residues. Trimming removed 4 bases at V and 0 bases at J, with 8 bases between. Assay: immunoSEQ multiplex PCR; the TCRdb copy retains only in-frame clones and omits some. The sample records 25,000 to 35,000 clones, 92% being singletons. Turning to this clone: What it recognizes is unknown.

This chain joins TRBV5-5 and TRBJ2-7; D gene ambiguous. The TCR originated in an adult with non-small cell lung cancer. This specimen consisted of peripheral blood, obtained after neoadjuvant nivolumab, alone or with ipilimumab, at or shortly before surgery. The DNA of the CDR3 is TGTGCCAGCAGCCTGGACGGCTCCTACGAGCAGTACTTC. Translation gives CASSLDGSYEQYF.